What follows are 5 T cell receptor beta chains derived from one specimen sequenced in a study of blood T cells in healthy people across ages. Alongside a J-beta primer mix, a sample-barcoded 5' primer served in a second PCR lasting about 6 to 11 cycles. A single record per CDR3 protein comes from TCRdb applying MiXCR to the 5' RACE reads. The sample has some 1.5 million distinct CDR3 sequences; 35% to 45% are singletons. Sequencing was carried out using blood. The receptor set was obtained from a woman aged 18-29 years in good health.

This clonotype was found a few times. The chain carries TRBV24-1 and TRBJ2-1; 9 positions match TRBD1. The CDR3 runs to 16 residues. V lost 5 bases to trimming and J lost 5 bases; unmatched junction nucleotides: 9. CDR1 and CDR2 (germline): KGHDR, SFDVKD. This CDR3 reads CATSVADRGEDNEQFF. The CDR3, as DNA: TGTGCCACCAGTGTCGCGGACAGGGGAGAGGACAATGAGCAGTTCTTC.

There are a few counts of this clonotype. The chain uses TRBV5-1 and TRBJ2-7, with D maybe TRBD2 (5 bases). The ends were cut back, 1 base at V and 0 bases at J, with 8 bases in the middle. This CDR3 is 14 amino acids long. CDR1 and CDR2 from the germline V gene are SGHRS and YFSETQ. This chain's CDR3 is CASSLFEGSYEQYF. The CDR3 DNA is TGCGCCAGCAGCTTGTTCGAGGGCTCCTACGAGCAGTACTTC.

This clonotype was seen once. This chain links TRBV9 with TRBJ2-1; D tentatively fits TRBD1 or TRBD2 (6 bases each). This CDR3 is built from 14 residues. Germline V gene lookup returns CDR1 SGDLS and CDR2 YYNGEE. With 6 bases removed from V and 8 bases from J, the gap between germline ends came to 18 bases. In DNA, the CDR3 is TGTGCCAGCAATGAGGAGGGGGGTGGCGATGAGCAGTTCTTC. Protein: CASNEEGGGDEQFF.

On this clonotype: The germline gene is not matched at one end of the junction; a read error may be the cause. The genes are TRBV29-1 and TRBJ2-1; D call uncertain. Germline-derived CDR1 and CDR2 are SQVTM and ANQGSEA. The CDR3 spans 14 residues. CDR3 sequence: CSGEQPHNNNEQFF. The DNA for the CDR3 is TGCAGCGGTGAACAGCCCCACAACAACAATGAGCAGTTCTTC.

This rearrangement joins TRBV20-1 to TRBJ1-4; 10 nucleotides line up with TRBD1. The V and J ends lost 1 base and 8 bases, in that order; junction bases with no gene match: 4. Germline CDR1 and CDR2: DFQATT and SNEGSKA (reference sequence). This CDR3 has 14 amino acids. The DNA for the CDR3 is TGCAGTGCTAGAGGGGACAGGGGACACGAAAAACTGTTTTTT. It specifies CSARGDRGHEKLFF.